This T cell receptor beta chain was documented in a study of cytomegalovirus exposure and HLA in healthy donors. The germline V gene has CDR1 LNHDA and CDR2 SQIVND (reference sequence). V lost 6 bases and J 5 bases, leaving 17 bases between the germline ends. This CDR3 region has 15 residues. The study ran its PCR with 60 Vbeta and 13 Jbeta primers. The table came from immunoSEQ multiplex PCR; TCRdb's copy has only in-frame clones and leaves some out. The sample has approximately 77,000 clones, about 73% seen once; the top ten hold around 4.5%. This TCR came from a man aged 35-49 years in good health and CMV-seronegative. V usage is TRBV19 and J usage is TRBJ1-5; maybe TRBD1 (6 bases). What was sequenced was PBMCs. The CDR3 DNA reads as TGTGCCAGTAGCGAACCAGGGGCAAGATATCAGCCCCAGCATTTT. Translation gives CASSEPGARYQPQHF.